Listed below are T cell receptor beta chains from one sample, sequenced in a study of shared clonotypes between healthy human individuals. Repertoires were generated with immunoSEQ multiplex PCR, while TCRdb's copy carries only in-frame clones and drops some. This table holds about 2 million clones, 85% to 95% found once. The sequencing input was naive CD4+ T cells sorted from blood. The receptors derive from a man aged 18 to 29 in good health. Each CDR3 is given with its conserved first and last residue. D genes are given only for firm matches. Size is omitted from some rows. Given values are once, few, many or a class for expanded clones.

J gene	clone size	D gene	V gene	CDR3 DNA	CDR3 protein
TRBJ2-5	-	TRBD2	TRBV7-9	TGTGCCAGCAGCTTAGCATCGGGACTAGCGGGCCGTAGCCAGTACTTC	CASSLASGLAGRSQYF
TRBJ1-5	-	TRBD1	TRBV6-1	TGTGCCAGCAGTGTAGGGAGGACAGGCGGGCCTGGGGGCAATCAGCCCCAGCATTTT	CASSVGRTGGPGGNQPQHF
TRBJ1-2	-	TRBD1	TRBV19	TGTGCCAGTAAGATCGCGGGACAGGGATCGTATGGCTACACCTTC	CASKIAGQGSYGYTF
TRBJ2-3	once	-	TRBV7-7	TGTGCTAGCAGCTTAGTGGACAGCACAGATACGCAGTATTTT	CASSLVDSTDTQYF
TRBJ1-5	-	-	TRBV2	TGTGCCAGCACAGGACAATTCAATCAGCCCCAGCATTTT	CASTGQFNQPQHF
TRBJ2-7	-	TRBD1	TRBV19	TGTGCCAGTAGCCCAAGACAGGGGGCATCCTACGAGCAGTACTTC	CASSPRQGASYEQYF
TRBJ2-5	-	TRBD2	TRBV7-3	TGTGCCAGCAGCCAGCTCCTGTTTGCGGGGGGGAACTACCAAGAGACCCAGTACTTC	CASSQLLFAGGNYQETQYF
TRBJ2-6	-	-	TRBV5-4	TGTGCCAGCAGCTTGGACCGGCCTGGGGCCAACGTCCTGACTTTC	CASSLDRPGANVLTF
TRBJ1-5	-	-	TRBV28	TGTGCCAGCAGTCGGGACCAGGTGGGCAATCAGCCCCAGCATTTT	CASSRDQVGNQPQHF
TRBJ2-7	-	-	TRBV7-2	TGTGCCAGCAGCCCCGACCGAAGCTCCTACGAGCAGTACTTC	CASSPDRSSYEQYF
TRBJ2-1	-	-	TRBV20-1	TGCAGTGCTAGTAATGAGCAGTTCTTC	CSASNEQFF
TRBJ2-7	once	TRBD1	TRBV5-6	TGTGCCAGCAGCCAGGACAGGGCCGGGGGGCAGTACTTC	CASSQDRAGGQYF
TRBJ2-2	-	TRBD2	TRBV11-3	TGTGCCAGCAGCGCGACTAGCGGGGATGTCACCGGGGAGCTGTTTTTT	CASSATSGDVTGELFF
TRBJ1-2	-	-	TRBV10-1	TGCGCCAGCAGTGAGGGACGGGGATATGGCTACACCTTC	CASSEGRGYGYTF
TRBJ1-1	-	-	TRBV5-1	TGCGCCAGCAGCTTGGATACGGACACTGAAGCTTTCTTT	CASSLDTDTEAFF
TRBJ2-7	-	-	TRBV27	TGTGCCAGCAGTCCGCGGACTGAGCGTGGGTACGAGCAGTACTTC	CASSPRTERGYEQYF
TRBJ2-1	-	-	TRBV18	TGTGCCAGCTCACCGCGACAGAGCTCCTACAATGAGCAGTTCTTC	CASSPRQSSYNEQFF
TRBJ2-1	-	-	TRBV7-2	TGTGCCAGCACCCTCCGAGGGGGGCTTCTCAATGAGCAGTTCTTC	CASTLRGGLLNEQFF
TRBJ2-7	-	-	TRBV7-8	TGTGCCAGCAGCTTAGGGACAGGCGGGAACCAGTACTTC	CASSLGTGGNQYF
TRBJ2-3	-	-	TRBV10-3	TGTGCCATCAGTGAGTCGATTGCGATAAGCACAGATACGCAGTATTTT	CAISESIAISTDTQYF
TRBJ2-2	-	TRBD1	TRBV25-1	TGTGCCAGCAGTGGGACAGGGAACACCGGGGAGCTGTTTTTT	CASSGTGNTGELFF
TRBJ2-7	-	-	TRBV10-2	TGCGCCACCACTCCACAGGTTTCCTACGAGCAGTACTTC	CATTPQVSYEQYF
TRBJ2-3	-	-	TRBV10-3	TGTGCCATCAGTGTGGCAGGGGGCACAGATACGCAGTATTTT	CAISVAGGTDTQYF
TRBJ2-1	-	-	TRBV30	TGTGTTAGGGCGGCGAAGAATGAGCAGTTCTTC	CVRAAKNEQFF
TRBJ2-7	-	-	TRBV7-8	TGTGCCAGTGGGCCCGGACTACAGGTTTCCGAGCAGTACTTC	CASGPGLQVSEQYF
TRBJ2-7	-	-	TRBV10-1	TGCGCCAGCAGTGAGAAAATAGGCGGAACCTACGAGCAGTACTTC	CASSEKIGGTYEQYF
TRBJ2-5	-	-	TRBV6-1	TGTGCCAGCAGTGAATCATCTCGGGGGACCCAGTACTTC	CASSESSRGTQYF
TRBJ2-7	-	-	TRBV7-2	TGTGCCAGCAGCGCCCTTCCTTACGAGCAGTACTTC	CASSALPYEQYF
TRBJ1-1	-	-	TRBV25-1	TGTGCCAGCACAAAACGGATTCCTGATCGAGCAGCGAACACTGAAGCTTTCTTT	CASTKRIPDRAANTEAFF
TRBJ1-2	-	-	TRBV5-1	TGCGCCAGCAGCCCGGACGGCACAACCACCGATGGCTACACCTTC	CASSPDGTTTDGYTF
TRBJ2-7	-	TRBD2	TRBV10-3	TGTGCCATCAGTGACTCAGCGGGAGAATACGAGCAGTACTTC	CAISDSAGEYEQYF
TRBJ2-2	-	-	TRBV5-4	TGTGCCAGCAGTATCACAGGAGTCGACGGGGAGCTGTTTTTT	CASSITGVDGELFF
TRBJ1-2	-	-	TRBV6-5	TGTGCCAGCAGTTACTCAGACTACCAGGGCTACACCTTC	CASSYSDYQGYTF
TRBJ1-3	-	-	TRBV4-3	TGCGCCAGCAGCCAGGATCGAACGACGTATGGGCGAAACACCATATATTTT	CASSQDRTTYGRNTIYF
TRBJ1-2	-	TRBD1	TRBV6-6	TGTGCCACCCAGGGGGCGCAGCTTCTATACTATGGCTACACCTTC	CATQGAQLLYYGYTF